One T cell receptor beta chain is described in this entry. The antigen remains undetermined. It was RNA transcripts that yielded the amplified TCR beta CDR3 regions. First-round RT-PCR of the TCR CDR3 relied on the HTBI primer set. A single record per CDR3 protein comes from TCRdb applying MiXCR to the multiplex PCR reads. The sample has roughly 300,000 distinct CDR3 sequences; less than 30% are singletons. With a duration under 2 months, the hyperthyroidism was newly diagnosed in patients aged 18 to 65. Fresh peripheral blood, approximately 10 ml, yielded the PBMCs. This sample was taken from a study of T cells in Graves' hyperthyroidism and ophthalmopathy. The germline CDR1 and CDR2 sequences are SGHVS and FNYEAQ. The CDR3 is 15 residues long. The trim removed 0 bases at V and 3 bases at J, leaving 2 bases unmatched. General study findings and limits: Before onset, ophthalmopathy was predicted by the model a median 6.5 months earlier. Most thyroid-expanded clonotypes above 0.001 were also found in blood.

The sequenced sample was blood. The chain links TRBV7-6 to TRBJ2-7; 10 positions agree with TRBD2. The sequence was collected from a man in his forties with Graves' hyperthyroidism that later progressed to Graves' ophthalmopathy. The CDR3 here is CASSLALAGFYEQYF. The CDR3 DNA reads as TGTGCCAGCAGCTTAGCACTAGCGGGGTTCTACGAGCAGTACTTC.